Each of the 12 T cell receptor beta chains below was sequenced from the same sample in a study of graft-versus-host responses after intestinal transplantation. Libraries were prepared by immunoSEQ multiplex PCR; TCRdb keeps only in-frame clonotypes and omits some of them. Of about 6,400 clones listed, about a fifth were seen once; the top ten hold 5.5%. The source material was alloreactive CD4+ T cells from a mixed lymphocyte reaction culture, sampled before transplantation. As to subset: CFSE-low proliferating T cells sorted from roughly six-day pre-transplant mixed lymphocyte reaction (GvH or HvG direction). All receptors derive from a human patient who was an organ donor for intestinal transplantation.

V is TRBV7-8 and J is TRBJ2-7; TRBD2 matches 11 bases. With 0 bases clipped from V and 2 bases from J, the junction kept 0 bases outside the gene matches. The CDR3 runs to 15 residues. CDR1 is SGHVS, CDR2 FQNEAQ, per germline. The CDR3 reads CASSLASGGAYEQYF. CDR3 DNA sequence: TGTGCCAGCAGCTTAGCTAGCGGGGGGGCCTACGAGCAGTACTTC.

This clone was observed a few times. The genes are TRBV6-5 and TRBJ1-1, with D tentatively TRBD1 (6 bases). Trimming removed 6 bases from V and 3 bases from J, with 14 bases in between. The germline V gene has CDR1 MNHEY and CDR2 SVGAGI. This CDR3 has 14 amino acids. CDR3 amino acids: CASSRTAGDTEAFF. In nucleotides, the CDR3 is TGTGCCAGCAGCCGAACTGCAGGGGACACTGAAGCTTTCTTT.

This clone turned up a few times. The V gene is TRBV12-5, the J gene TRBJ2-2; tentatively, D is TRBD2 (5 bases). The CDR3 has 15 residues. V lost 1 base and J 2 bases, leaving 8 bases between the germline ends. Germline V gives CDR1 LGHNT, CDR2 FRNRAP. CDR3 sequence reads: CASGLGTPNTGELFF. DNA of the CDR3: TGTGCTAGTGGTTTGGGGACTCCCAACACCGGGGAGCTGTTTTTT.

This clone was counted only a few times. The chain's CDR3 is CASSPWKGAIEKLFF. The DNA for the CDR3 is TGTGCCAGCTCACCATGGAAGGGGGCGATTGAAAAACTGTTTTTT. This chain connects TRBV18 to TRBJ1-4, with 7 bases lining up with TRBD1. The ends lost 2 bases at V and 7 bases at J; junction bases unmatched: 7. Per germline, CDR1 KGHSH and CDR2 LQKENI. The CDR3 extends over 15 amino acids.

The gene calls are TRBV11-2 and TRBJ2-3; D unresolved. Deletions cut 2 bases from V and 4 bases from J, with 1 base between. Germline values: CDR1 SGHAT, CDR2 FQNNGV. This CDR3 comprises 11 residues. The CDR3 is CASSLSDTQYF. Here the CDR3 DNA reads TGTGCCAGCAGCTTATCAGATACGCAGTATTTT.

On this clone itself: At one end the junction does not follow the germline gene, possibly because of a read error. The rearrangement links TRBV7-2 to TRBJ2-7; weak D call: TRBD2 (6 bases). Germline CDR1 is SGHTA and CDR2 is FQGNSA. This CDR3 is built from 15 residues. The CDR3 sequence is CASSHAGRPPYEQYF. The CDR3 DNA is TGCGCCAGCAGCCACGCGGGACGTCCTCCCTACGAGCAGTACTTC. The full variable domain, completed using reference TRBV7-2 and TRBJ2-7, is GAGVSQSPSNKVTEKGKDVELRCDPISGHTALYWYRQSLGQGLEFLIYFQGNSAPDKSGLPSDRFSAERTGGSVSTLTIQRTQQEDSAVYLCASSHAGRPPYEQYFGPGTRLTVT.

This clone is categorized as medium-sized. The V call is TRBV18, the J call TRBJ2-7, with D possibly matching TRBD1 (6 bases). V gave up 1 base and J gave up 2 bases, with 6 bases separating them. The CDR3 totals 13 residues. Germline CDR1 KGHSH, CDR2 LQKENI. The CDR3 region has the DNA TGTGCCAGCTCACCACGACAGGCCTACGAGCAGTACTTC. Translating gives CASSPRQAYEQYF.

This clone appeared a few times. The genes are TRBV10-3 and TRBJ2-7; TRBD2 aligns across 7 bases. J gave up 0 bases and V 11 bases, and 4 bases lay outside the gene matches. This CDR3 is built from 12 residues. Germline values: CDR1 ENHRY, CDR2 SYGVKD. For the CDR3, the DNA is TGTGCCGGGGGGGGTCCCTCCTACGAGCAGTACTTC. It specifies CAGGGPSYEQYF.

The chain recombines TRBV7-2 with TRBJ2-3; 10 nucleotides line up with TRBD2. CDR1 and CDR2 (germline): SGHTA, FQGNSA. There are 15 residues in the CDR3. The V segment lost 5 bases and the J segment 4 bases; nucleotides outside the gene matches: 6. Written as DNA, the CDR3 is TGTGCCAGCAGCGGCACTAGCGGGGTTGCAGATACGCAGTATTTT. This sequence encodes CASSGTSGVADTQYF. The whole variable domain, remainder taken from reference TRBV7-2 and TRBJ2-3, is GAGVSQSPSNKVTEKGKDVELRCDPISGHTALYWYRQSLGQGLEFLIYFQGNSAPDKSGLPSDRFSAERTGGSVSTLTIQRTQQEDSAVYLCASSGTSGVADTQYFGPGTRLTVL.

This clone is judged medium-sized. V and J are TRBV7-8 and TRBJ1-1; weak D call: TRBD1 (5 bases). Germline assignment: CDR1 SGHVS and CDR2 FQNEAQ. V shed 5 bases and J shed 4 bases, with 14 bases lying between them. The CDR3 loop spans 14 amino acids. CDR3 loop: CASSPRPGSTEAFF. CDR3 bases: TGTGCCAGCAGCCCCCGCCCAGGGAGCACTGAAGCTTTCTTT. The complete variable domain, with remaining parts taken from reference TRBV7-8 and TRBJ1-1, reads GAGVSQSPRYKVAKRGQDVALRCDPISGHVSLFWYQQALGQGPEFLTYFQNEAQLDKSGLPSDRFFAERPEGSVSTLKIQRTQQEDSAVYLCASSPRPGSTEAFFGQGTRLTVV.

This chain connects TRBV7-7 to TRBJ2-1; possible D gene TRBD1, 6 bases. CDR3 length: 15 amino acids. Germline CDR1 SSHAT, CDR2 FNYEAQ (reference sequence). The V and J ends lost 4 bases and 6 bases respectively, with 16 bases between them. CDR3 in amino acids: CASSWTLPRGNEQFF. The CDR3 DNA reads TGTGCCAGCAGCTGGACCCTTCCCAGGGGCAATGAGCAGTTCTTC. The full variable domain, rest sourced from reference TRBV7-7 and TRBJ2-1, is GAGVSQSPRYKVTKRGQDVTLRCDPISSHATLYWYQQALGQGPEFLTYFNYEAQPDKSGLPSDRFSAERPEGSISTLTIQRTEQRDSAMYRCASSWTLPRGNEQFFGPGTRLTVL.

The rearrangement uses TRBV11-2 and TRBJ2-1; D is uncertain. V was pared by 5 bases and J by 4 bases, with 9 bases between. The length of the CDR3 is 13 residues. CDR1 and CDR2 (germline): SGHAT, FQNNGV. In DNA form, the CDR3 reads TGTGCCAGCAGCCGTAGACCTTACAATGAGCAGTTCTTC. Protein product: CASSRRPYNEQFF.